This is a list of T cell receptor beta chains from one sample in a study of PD-L1 blockade in urothelial cancer. Profiled with immunoSEQ multiplex PCR; TCRdb holds only in-frame clones, not every one. The sample includes around 92,000 clones, around 89% of them seen just once. The sequences come from PBMCs, collected around atezolizumab (anti-PD-L1) treatment. These TCRs come from a woman of 80 years or more with urothelial cancer. Each CDR3 is given with its conserved first and last residue. A D gene is named only where the DNA matches it firmly. The size entry is marked missing in some rows and otherwise reads once, few, many or a size class.

j_gene: TRBJ1-1
d_gene: -
v_gene: TRBV4-2
abundance: few
CDR3nt: TGTGCCAGCAGCCAAGGGGGCAAACAAGCTTTCTTT
CDR3aa: CASSQGGKQAFF

j_gene: TRBJ2-1
d_gene: TRBD2
v_gene: TRBV11-2
abundance: -
CDR3nt: TGTGCCAGCAGCTTAATGCTAGCGGGAGAAGTCGGGCAGTTCTTC
CDR3aa: CASSLMLAGEVGQFF

j_gene: TRBJ2-5
d_gene: TRBD1
v_gene: TRBV7-8
abundance: -
CDR3nt: TGTGCCAGCAGCCCCCGTGGCGGGACAGGGGGCTTGCGGCAAGAGACCCAGTACTTC
CDR3aa: CASSPRGGTGGLRQETQYF

j_gene: TRBJ1-3
d_gene: -
v_gene: TRBV30
abundance: -
CDR3nt: TGTGCCTGGAGCCTCGGAGGAAACTCTGGAAACACCATATATTTT
CDR3aa: CAWSLGGNSGNTIYF

j_gene: TRBJ2-2
d_gene: TRBD2
v_gene: TRBV5-5
abundance: -
CDR3nt: TGTGCCAGCAGCCGGCGGGCTAGCGGTTTTCTTTCGAACACCGGGGAGCTGTTTTTT
CDR3aa: CASSRRASGFLSNTGELFF

j_gene: TRBJ2-7
d_gene: -
v_gene: TRBV6-1
abundance: -
CDR3nt: TGTGCCAGCAGTCCGAGCAGGGAAGACGAGCAGTACTTC
CDR3aa: CASSPSREDEQYF

j_gene: TRBJ1-5
d_gene: -
v_gene: TRBV27
abundance: -
CDR3nt: TGTGCCAGCAGTGCCTCTTACAGGGTAAATAGCAATCAGCCCCAGCATTTT
CDR3aa: CASSASYRVNSNQPQHF

j_gene: TRBJ1-2
d_gene: TRBD1
v_gene: TRBV6-5
abundance: -
CDR3nt: TGTGCCAGCGGCCGCCGACAGGGCTGGAATGGCTACACCTTC
CDR3aa: CASGRRQGWNGYTF

j_gene: TRBJ2-1
d_gene: -
v_gene: TRBV5-4
abundance: -
CDR3nt: TGTGCCAGCAGCTTGGGGGGCAGCTCCTACAATGAGCAGTTCTTC
CDR3aa: CASSLGGSSYNEQFF

j_gene: TRBJ2-7
d_gene: TRBD1
v_gene: TRBV6-4
abundance: -
CDR3nt: TGTGCCAGCAGCTCCGAGCCGGGACAGGTCTACGAGCAGTACTTC
CDR3aa: CASSSEPGQVYEQYF

j_gene: TRBJ2-7
d_gene: TRBD2
v_gene: TRBV5-1
abundance: -
CDR3nt: TGCGCCAGCAGCGACCGGACTAGCGGGGACGAGCAGTACTTC
CDR3aa: CASSDRTSGDEQYF

j_gene: TRBJ1-2
d_gene: -
v_gene: TRBV7-9
abundance: once
CDR3nt: TGTGCCAGCAGCCCGGACAGCTTCTATGGCTACACCTTC
CDR3aa: CASSPDSFYGYTF

j_gene: TRBJ1-4
d_gene: -
v_gene: TRBV14
abundance: once
CDR3nt: TGTGCCAGCAGCCAAGATTCTTCGGGATCCCTCTTAAGAAATGAAAAACTGTTTTTT
CDR3aa: CASSQDSSGSLLRNEKLFF

j_gene: TRBJ1-2
d_gene: -
v_gene: TRBV5-1
abundance: -
CDR3nt: TGCGCCAGCAGCCGGGAGGGCACCTCTAACTATGGCTACACCTTC
CDR3aa: CASSREGTSNYGYTF

j_gene: TRBJ2-7
d_gene: -
v_gene: TRBV7-7
abundance: -
CDR3nt: TGTGCCAGCAGCTTTCAAATTCAGGACGAGCAGTACTTC
CDR3aa: CASSFQIQDEQYF

j_gene: TRBJ1-5
d_gene: TRBD1
v_gene: TRBV27
abundance: -
CDR3nt: TGTGCCAGCAGTTTAAGACAGGGCCAGCCCCAGCATTTT
CDR3aa: CASSLRQGQPQHF

j_gene: TRBJ1-4
d_gene: TRBD1
v_gene: TRBV28
abundance: -
CDR3nt: TGTGCCACCAGGGGGCCAGATGAAAAACTGTTTTTT
CDR3aa: CATRGPDEKLFF

j_gene: TRBJ1-2
d_gene: TRBD1
v_gene: TRBV7-8
abundance: -
CDR3nt: TGTGCCAGCAGCCCCCATAGGACAGGCACAAACTATGGCTACACCTTC
CDR3aa: CASSPHRTGTNYGYTF

j_gene: TRBJ2-7
d_gene: TRBD1
v_gene: TRBV11-2
abundance: few
CDR3nt: TGTGCCAGCAGCGGGGACAGAGCCTACGAGCAGTACTTC
CDR3aa: CASSGDRAYEQYF

j_gene: TRBJ1-2
d_gene: TRBD1
v_gene: TRBV6-5
abundance: -
CDR3nt: TGTGCCAGCAGTTACTCGAGAAGGGGGCGCGATGGCTACACCTTC
CDR3aa: CASSYSRRGRDGYTF

j_gene: TRBJ1-3
d_gene: -
v_gene: TRBV28
abundance: -
CDR3nt: TGTGCCAGCAGTTCATCGTCCGGGGTCAACGGAAACACCATATATTTT
CDR3aa: CASSSSSGVNGNTIYF

j_gene: TRBJ2-7
d_gene: TRBD2
v_gene: TRBV6-4
abundance: -
CDR3nt: TGTGCCAGCAGTGAAATGACTAGCGGACCCTACGAGCAGTACTTC
CDR3aa: CASSEMTSGPYEQYF

j_gene: TRBJ2-7
d_gene: -
v_gene: TRBV30
abundance: -
CDR3nt: TGTGCCTGGAGTAGGACTATCCTCTACGAGCAGTACTTC
CDR3aa: CAWSRTILYEQYF

j_gene: TRBJ2-1
d_gene: TRBD2
v_gene: TRBV5-1
abundance: -
CDR3nt: TGCGCCAGCAGCTTGGCGGCTAGCGGGACGAATGAGCAGTTCTTC
CDR3aa: CASSLAASGTNEQFF

j_gene: TRBJ1-5
d_gene: -
v_gene: TRBV19
abundance: -
CDR3nt: TGTGCCAGTAGTTCTCAGGGTGAGCAGCCCCAGCATTTT
CDR3aa: CASSSQGEQPQHF

j_gene: TRBJ2-1
d_gene: -
v_gene: TRBV6-1
abundance: -
CDR3nt: TGTGCCAGCAGCCCTGGTACTAGTTTCTACAATGAGCAGTTCTTC
CDR3aa: CASSPGTSFYNEQFF

j_gene: TRBJ2-2
d_gene: -
v_gene: TRBV6-6
abundance: -
CDR3nt: TGTGCCAGCAGTCGGTTGGGGGGCACCGGGGAGCTGTTTTTT
CDR3aa: CASSRLGGTGELFF